The text below deals with one T cell receptor beta chain. The sample comes from a study of blood T cell repertoires in COVID-19. On the study more broadly: Samples came from the United States, Italy and Spain, spanning acute and convalescent COVID-19.

In the study's own analysis: How many nucleated cells were present was estimated from reference gene primer amplification. The data were produced by immunoSEQ multiplex PCR, yet TCRdb's version contains in-frame clones alone and is incomplete. Clone size and the V and J calls come from that table; the DNA yielded D and trimming. The table has about 90,000 clones, 72% seen once. V dropped 5 bases and J dropped 2; count of bases not matched to a gene: 9. The germline V gene encodes CDR1 SNHLY and CDR2 FYNNEI. This CDR3 region has 16 residues. The sequence was obtained from a woman over 75 with acute or convalescent COVID-19. The specimen sequenced was peripheral blood. J is TRBJ2-3 and V is TRBV2; 8 bases are a match to TRBD1. CDR3 sequence reads: CASSPRQGLHTDTQYF. The CDR3 DNA follows: TGTGCCAGCAGTCCAAGACAGGGGCTACACACAGATACGCAGTATTTT.